The sequence of this T cell receptor (beta chain) was determined in a study of blood T cell repertoires in COVID-19. Overall study context: Spain, Italy and the United States supplied samples that represented acute and convalescent COVID-19. PBMCs, B-cell-depleted T cells, or T cells provided the cDNA or gDNA that made up the material.

Germline V gives CDR1 SGHRS, CDR2 YFSETQ. CDR3 length: 18 residues. V dropped 2 bases and J dropped 0; count of bases not matched to a gene: 13. In the original workflow: Reference gene primer amplification gave nucleated cell count estimates. Clones were read by immunoSEQ multiplex PCR, and TCRdb kept only the in-frame ones, dropping some. Clone size and the V and J calls come from that table; the DNA yielded D and trimming. Of some 94,000 clones listed, around nine tenths are singletons. This TCR was recovered from a human donor in a cohort sampled during active COVID-19. Sequencing was performed on peripheral blood. The chain combines TRBV5-1 with TRBJ1-1, with 7 bases that match TRBD1. The CDR3 DNA reads TGCGCCAGCAGCTTTTTTCCTGTTCAGGGGGTCATGAACACTGAAGCTTTCTTT. Translated, it gives CASSFFPVQGVMNTEAFF.